Sequencing of this T cell receptor beta chain was carried out in a study of blood T cell repertoires in COVID-19. Study summary: PBMCs, B-cell-depleted T cells, or T cells were the source of the cDNA or gDNA that made up the material.

The V end was cut by 0 bases, the J end by 0 bases, with 9 bases between. Per germline, CDR1 MGHRA and CDR2 YSYEKL. This CDR3 region has 15 residues. Original processing methods: Reference gene primer amplification yielded estimated nucleated cell counts. Only in-frame clones appear in the TCRdb table, and some are missing; sequencing was by immunoSEQ multiplex PCR. The V and J calls and clone size are taken from that table; D and trimming were inferred from the DNA. Found here are some 250,000 clones, over 75% of them singletons; the top ten hold less than 20%. Two negative PCRs, clearance, or symptom resolution characterized the recovered Cohort 3 donors.

The chain couples TRBV4-1 to TRBJ2-7; tentative D call: TRBD2 (5 bases). Sequencing was carried out using PBMCs or T cells enriched from blood (not recorded which). The TCR originated in a man aged 18 to 30 who had recovered from COVID-19. The DNA of the CDR3 is TGCGCCAGCAGCCAAGATACGGGGAGCTCCTACGAGCAGTACTTC. As protein: CASSQDTGSSYEQYF.